A single sample gave rise to the 6 T cell receptor beta chains below, sequenced in a study of T cells expressing NK-cell markers. Each CDR3 protein gets one entry in TCRdb, which reprocessed the 5' RACE reads and gives no DNA. This sample's table has 550,000 to 600,000 distinct CDR3 sequences. Sequencing was performed on blood T cells: a sorted CD56 or NKG2C T cell subset, CD4+ or CD8+ T cells, or bulk PBMC T cells (not recorded which). These receptors were obtained from a man aged 18 to 29 in good health.

The gene calls are TRBV20-1 and TRBJ2-7; TCRdb selects TRBD2, and the lack of DNA leaves this call unchecked. CDR3 size: 14 residues. The V gene's germline CDR1 is DFQATT and CDR2 SNEGSKA (reference sequence). The CDR3: CSATEAGGVYEQYF.

The rearrangement uses TRBV11-2 and TRBJ2-5. CDR3 length equals 15 residues. CDR1 and CDR2 (germline): SGHAT, FQNNGV. CDR3 loop: CASSLPQGDQETQYF. The entire variable domain, with the rest obtained from reference TRBV11-2 and TRBJ2-5, is as follows: EAGVAQSPRYKIIEKRQSVAFWCNPISGHATLYWYQQILGQGPKLLIQFQNNGVVDDSQLPKDRFSAERLKGVDSTLKIQPAKLEDSAVYLCASSLPQGDQETQYFGPGTRLLVL.

This chain joins TRBV7-8 and TRBJ2-1; TCRdb gives TRBD1 as the D gene, but with no DNA this cannot be confirmed. Germline V gene lookup returns CDR1 SGHVS and CDR2 FQNEAQ. This CDR3 has 15 amino acids. CDR3: CASSLSQGPTYEQFF.

V is TRBV4-1 and J is TRBJ2-3; TCRdb's D call, TRBD1, is unchecked because there is no DNA. Per germline, CDR1 MGHRA and CDR2 YSYEKL. CDR3 length equals 16 residues. The CDR3 loop is CASSPIPGFRTDTQYF.

The V call is TRBV10-3, the J call TRBJ2-3; TCRdb indicates TRBD2, and absent DNA this call remains unverified. The V gene's germline CDR1 is ENHRY and CDR2 SYGVKD. This CDR3 region has 17 residues. Here the CDR3 reads CAIRERTSGREADTQYF.

CDR3 protein: CASTRTASGSYEQYF. The gene calls are TRBV5-5 and TRBJ2-7; the D call of TRBD2 rests on TCRdb alone, since no DNA is present to check it. The CDR3 loop spans 15 amino acids. Germline V gene lookup returns CDR1 SGHKS and CDR2 YYEKEE (reference sequence).